This TCR beta chain was identified in a study of blood T cell repertoires in COVID-19. For the study at large: T cells, B-cell-depleted T cells, or PBMCs provided the cDNA or gDNA that served as material.

Original processing notes: Amplification with reference gene primers provided the estimates of nucleated cell counts. The table came from immunoSEQ multiplex PCR; TCRdb's copy has only in-frame clones and leaves some out. The V and J calls and the clone size are those of that table, but D and trimming were determined from the DNA. The profile shows under 200,000 clones, around 80% of them singletons. The CDR3 is made up of 12 amino acids. Looked up from germline, CDR1 is MNHEY and CDR2 is SVGEGT. As for this clone: One end of the junction fails to match germline, which may point to a read error.

The receptor was isolated from a woman in her seventies who had recovered from COVID-19. Sequenced material: peripheral blood. This chain joins TRBV6-2 or TRBV6-3 and TRBJ2-7; D is uncertain. CDR3 nucleotides: TGTGCCAGCAGTTACCCCTCCGACGAGCAGTACTTC. This translates into CASSYPSDEQYF.